Shown below are 8 T cell receptor beta chains from a single sample sequenced in a study of human T cells and chemical hapten exposure. The time point was: patch test 3, about 24 weeks after DPC sensitization. Documented treatment: therapeutic diphenylcyclopropenone sensitization with weekly scalp DPC. Sequencing started from total RNA isolated from unfractionated whole blood. MiXCR was run by TCRdb on the RACE reads, yielding one entry per CDR3 protein. Of some 36,000 distinct CDR3 sequences in the sample, 9.5% were seen once. The sample here was whole blood, taken in connection with sensitization to the hapten diphenylcyclopropenone (DPC). The origin of the receptors is a man aged 50 or older with alopecia areata. Some clones in this sample may be carry-over from other donors' samples.

This clonotype has at least ten counts. The genes are TRBV18 and TRBJ2-5; D tentatively fits TRBD1 or TRBD2 (5 bases each). The germline V gene has CDR1 KGHSH and CDR2 LQKENI. V lost 4 bases, J lost 2 bases, and 26 bases lay in between. The CDR3 contains 19 residues. The CDR3 is CASSRPRSGAQKIQETQYF. In nucleotides, the CDR3 is TGTGCCAGCTCACGACCACGTTCCGGGGCCCAGAAAATACAAGAGACCCAGTACTTC.

This clonotype was counted many times. The rearrangement links TRBV7-2 to TRBJ2-1, with TRBD2 identical over 7 bases. The germline V gene has CDR1 SGHTA and CDR2 FQGNSA. Trimming at V came to 5 bases and at J to 13 bases, leaving 11 bases not matched to a gene. This CDR3 spans 13 amino acids. In nucleotides, the CDR3 is TGTGCCAGCAGCACCCAAGCACGGGAGGTCCAGTTCTTC. Protein sequence: CASSTQAREVQFF. The complete variable domain, with remaining parts taken from reference TRBV7-2 and TRBJ2-1, reads GAGVSQSPSNKVTEKGKDVELRCDPISGHTALYWYRQSLGQGLEFLIYFQGNSAPDKSGLPSDRFSAERTGGSVSTLTIQRTQQEDSAVYLCASSTQAREVQFFGPGTRLTVL.

Only a few counts were recorded for this clonotype. The chain joins TRBV15 to TRBJ2-2; D is possibly TRBD2 (5 bases). The germline V gene has CDR1 LNHNV and CDR2 YYDKDF (reference sequence). The CDR3 extends over 16 amino acids. V gave up 1 base and J gave up 4 bases, with 13 bases separating them. CDR3 sequence: CATSRGGRVATGELFF. The CDR3 DNA reads as TGTGCCACCAGCAGAGGTGGGCGGGTAGCCACCGGGGAGCTGTTTTTT.

This chain joins TRBV15 and TRBJ1-1, with 8 bases matching TRBD1. This CDR3 comprises 15 residues. Per germline, CDR1 LNHNV and CDR2 YYDKDF (reference sequence). The junction had 5 bases not matched to a gene; V was cut back by 1 base and J by 4 bases. The chain's CDR3 is CATSRGGQGGTEAFF. The CDR3 nucleotides are TGTGCCACCAGCAGAGGCGGACAGGGCGGCACTGAAGCTTTCTTT.

This clonotype was detected many times. This chain joins TRBV29-1 and TRBJ2-5; no reliable D call. The V gene lost 4 bases and the J gene lost 2 bases, with 5 bases spanning the gap. This CDR3 is 11 amino acids long. The germline V gene encodes CDR1 SQVTM and CDR2 ANQGSEA. CDR3 coding DNA: TGCAGCGTTGCGACTCAAGAGACCCAGTACTTC. Translation: CSVATQETQYF.

This clonotype was seen many times. The chain is built from TRBV7-2 and TRBJ2-1; D is undetermined. Trimming pared 3 bases from V and 8 bases from J, leaving 5 bases between. Germline values: CDR1 SGHTA, CDR2 FQGNSA. The CDR3 runs 11 residues. This CDR3 is CASSFRYEQFF. CDR3 in DNA: TGTGCCAGCAGCTTTAGATATGAGCAGTTCTTC.

V gene TRBV3-1 combines with J gene TRBJ1-2; TRBD1 agrees at 10 bases. Germline V gene lookup returns CDR1 LGHDT and CDR2 YNNKEL (reference sequence). V was pared by 4 bases and J by 5 bases, with 4 bases of the junction left unmatched. The CDR3 is 14 residues long. The CDR3 DNA follows: TGTGCCAGCAGCCCCGGGACAGGGGCTTATGGCTACACCTTC. It translates to CASSPGTGAYGYTF. Filled out from reference TRBV3-1 and TRBJ1-2, the complete variable domain reads DTAVSQTPKYLVTQMGNDKSIKCEQNLGHDTMYWYKQDSKKFLKIMFSYNNKELIINETVPNRFSPKSPDKAHLNLHINSLELGDSAVYFCASSPGTGAYGYTFGSGTRLTVV.

There are a few counts of this clonotype. This chain joins TRBV5-5 and TRBJ2-1, with TRBD2 matching 8 bases. Trimming cost V 6 bases and J 7 bases; bases outside gene matches: 15. The CDR3 runs to 16 residues. Germline V CDR1 and CDR2: SGHKS, YYEKEE (reference sequence). CDR3 sequence reads: CASILTGLGARNEQFF. The CDR3 nucleotides are TGTGCCAGCATCCTGACGGGACTAGGCGCTCGGAATGAGCAGTTCTTC.